The clone carrying this T cell receptor beta chain was seen repeatedly, ten times or more. This entry comes from a study of T cells in Graves' hyperthyroidism and ophthalmopathy. TCR beta CDR3 regions were amplified from RNA transcripts. HTBI primers drove first-round RT-PCR of the TCR CDR3. Each CDR3 protein gets one entry after TCRdb re-called the multiplex PCR reads with MiXCR. The sample carries hundreds of thousands of distinct CDR3 sequences, around 20% recorded once. The CDR3 length is 15 residues. Germline values: CDR1 MNHNS, CDR2 SASEGT. With 1 base removed from V and 4 bases from J, the gap between germline ends came to 14 bases. Subjects with ophthalmopathy showed a Clinical Activity Score no lower than 3, a NOSPECS grade no lower than 4, and a duration shorter than 3 months. Reasons for excluding patients were uncontrolled infection, other autoimmune disease, pregnancy or lactation.

The chain carries TRBV6-1 and TRBJ2-7; no firm D call. Material: blood. This receptor was identified in a man aged 25-45 years with Graves' ophthalmopathy. This CDR3 reads CASSEGPGSSYEQYF. DNA for the CDR3: TGTGCCAGCAGTGAAGGGCCAGGATCTTCGTACGAGCAGTACTTC.